The source of this T cell receptor beta chain is a study of CXCR3-negative and CXCR3-positive naive CD8 T cells. The study made its TRB cDNA libraries by 5' RACE, adding UMI labels. TCRdb derives one entry per CDR3 protein from the 5' RACE reads, leaving out DNA. This sample contains tens of thousands of distinct CDR3 sequences. Per the germline V gene, CDR1 is SQVTM and CDR2 is ANQGSEA. The CDR3 loop spans 13 amino acids. Sequenced material: memory CD8+ T cells from blood. The clonotype originates from a human donor in good health. Some clones in this sample may be carry-over from other donors' samples. The V and J genes are TRBV29-1 and TRBJ2-7; TCRdb returns TRBD1, unconfirmable since there is no DNA. CDR3 amino acids: CSARTGASYEQYF.